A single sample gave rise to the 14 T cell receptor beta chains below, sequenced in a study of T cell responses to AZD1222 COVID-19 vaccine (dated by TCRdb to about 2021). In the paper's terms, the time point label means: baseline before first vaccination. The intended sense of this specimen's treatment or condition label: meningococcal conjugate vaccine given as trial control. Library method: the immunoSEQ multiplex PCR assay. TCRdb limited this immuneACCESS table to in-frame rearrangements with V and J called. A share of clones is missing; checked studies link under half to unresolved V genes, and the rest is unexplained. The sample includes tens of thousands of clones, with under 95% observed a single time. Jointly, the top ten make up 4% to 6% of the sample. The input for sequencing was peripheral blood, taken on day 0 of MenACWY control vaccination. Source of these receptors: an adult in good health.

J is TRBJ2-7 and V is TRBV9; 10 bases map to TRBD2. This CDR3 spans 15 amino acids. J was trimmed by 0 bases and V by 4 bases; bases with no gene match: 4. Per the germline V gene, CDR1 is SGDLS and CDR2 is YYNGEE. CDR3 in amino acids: CASSPGLADSYEQYF. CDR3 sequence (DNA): TGTGCCAGCAGCCCAGGACTAGCGGACTCCTACGAGCAGTACTTC. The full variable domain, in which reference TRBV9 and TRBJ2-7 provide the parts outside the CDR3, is DSGVTQTPKHLITATGQRVTLRCSPRSGDLSVYWYQQSLDQGLQFLIQYYNGEERAKGNILERFSAQQFPDLHSELNLSSLELGDSALYFCASSPGLADSYEQYFGPGTRLTVT.

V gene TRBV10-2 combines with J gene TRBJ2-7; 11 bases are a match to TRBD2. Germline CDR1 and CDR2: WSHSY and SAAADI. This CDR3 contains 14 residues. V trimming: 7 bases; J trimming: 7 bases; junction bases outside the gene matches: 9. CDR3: CASMGLAAGGEQYF. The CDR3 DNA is TGCGCCAGCATGGGACTAGCGGCAGGCGGGGAGCAGTACTTC.

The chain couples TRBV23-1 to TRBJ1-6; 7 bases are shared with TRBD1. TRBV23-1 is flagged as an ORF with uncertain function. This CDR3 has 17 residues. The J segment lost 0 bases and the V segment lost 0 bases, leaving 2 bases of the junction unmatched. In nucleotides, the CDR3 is TGCGCCAGCAGTCAATCGAGGGGGCCCTCCTATAATTCACCCCTCCACTTT. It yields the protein CASSQSRGPSYNSPLHF.

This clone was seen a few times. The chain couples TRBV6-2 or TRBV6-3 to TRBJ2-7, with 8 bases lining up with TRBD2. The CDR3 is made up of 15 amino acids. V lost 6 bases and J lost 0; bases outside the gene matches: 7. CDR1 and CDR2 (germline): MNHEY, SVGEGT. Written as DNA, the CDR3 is TGTGCCAGCAGCGAAGCGGGGGAGGGCTCCTACGAGCAGTACTTC. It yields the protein CASSEAGEGSYEQYF.

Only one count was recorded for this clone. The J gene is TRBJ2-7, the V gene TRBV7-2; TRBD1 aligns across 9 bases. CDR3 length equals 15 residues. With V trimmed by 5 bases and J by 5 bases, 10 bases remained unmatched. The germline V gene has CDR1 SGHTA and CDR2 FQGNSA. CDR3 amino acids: CASSQGRDRVHEQYF. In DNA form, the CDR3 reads TGTGCCAGCAGCCAAGGCCGGGACAGGGTCCACGAGCAGTACTTC. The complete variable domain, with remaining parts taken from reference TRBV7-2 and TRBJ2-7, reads GAGVSQSPSNKVTEKGKDVELRCDPISGHTALYWYRQSLGQGLEFLIYFQGNSAPDKSGLPSDRFSAERTGGSVSTLTIQRTQQEDSAVYLCASSQGRDRVHEQYFGPGTRLTVT.

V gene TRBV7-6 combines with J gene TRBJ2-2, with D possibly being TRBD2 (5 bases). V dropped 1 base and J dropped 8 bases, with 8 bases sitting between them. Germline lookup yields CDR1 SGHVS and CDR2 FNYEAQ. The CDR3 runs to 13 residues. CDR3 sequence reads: CASSLGEGGELFF. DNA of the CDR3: TGTGCCAGCAGCTTAGGCGAGGGAGGGGAGCTGTTTTTT. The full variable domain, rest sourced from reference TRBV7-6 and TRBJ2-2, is GAGVSQSPRYKVTKRGQDVALRCDPISGHVSLYWYRQALGQGPEFLTYFNYEAQQDKSGLPNDRFSAERPEGSISTLTIQRTEQRDSAMYRCASSLGEGGELFFGEGSRLTVL.

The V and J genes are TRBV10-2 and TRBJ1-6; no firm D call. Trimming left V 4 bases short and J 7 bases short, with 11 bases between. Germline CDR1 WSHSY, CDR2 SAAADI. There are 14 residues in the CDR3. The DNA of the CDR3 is TGCGCCAGCAGTGGGGTTCAAAACAATTCACCCCTCCACTTT. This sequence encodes CASSGVQNNSPLHF.

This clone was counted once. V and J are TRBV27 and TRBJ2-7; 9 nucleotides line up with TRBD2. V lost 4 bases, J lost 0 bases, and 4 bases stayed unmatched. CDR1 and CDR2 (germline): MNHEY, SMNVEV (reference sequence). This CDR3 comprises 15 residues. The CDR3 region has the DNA TGTGCCAGCAGTTCGTCGGGACTAGCCTCCTACGAGCAGTACTTC. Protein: CASSSSGLASYEQYF.

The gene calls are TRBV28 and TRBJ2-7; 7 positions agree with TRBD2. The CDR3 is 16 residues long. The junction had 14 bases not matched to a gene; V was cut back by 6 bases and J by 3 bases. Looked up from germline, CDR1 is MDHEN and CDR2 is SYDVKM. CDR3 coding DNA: TGTGCCAGCAGAAGCCGTGGGGTAGCGGGCGTCTACGAGCAGTACTTC. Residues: CASRSRGVAGVYEQYF.

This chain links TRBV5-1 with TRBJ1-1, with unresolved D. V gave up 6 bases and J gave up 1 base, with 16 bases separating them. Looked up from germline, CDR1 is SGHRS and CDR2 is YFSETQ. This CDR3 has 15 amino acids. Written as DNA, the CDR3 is TGCGCCAGCACCCCTTCTCCTGAGCCGAACACTGAAGCTTTCTTT. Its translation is CASTPSPEPNTEAFF.

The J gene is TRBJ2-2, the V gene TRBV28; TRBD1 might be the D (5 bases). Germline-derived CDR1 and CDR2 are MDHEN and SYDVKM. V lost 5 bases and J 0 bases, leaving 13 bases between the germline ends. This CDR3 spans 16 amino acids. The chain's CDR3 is CASSPFGRANTGELFF. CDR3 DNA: TGTGCCAGCAGTCCCTTTGGCAGGGCGAACACCGGGGAGCTGTTTTTT.

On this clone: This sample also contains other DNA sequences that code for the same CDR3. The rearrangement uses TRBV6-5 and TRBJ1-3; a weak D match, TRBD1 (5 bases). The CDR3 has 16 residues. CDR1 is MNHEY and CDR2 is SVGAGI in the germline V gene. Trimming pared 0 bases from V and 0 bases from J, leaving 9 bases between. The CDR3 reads CASSYSGAGSGNTIYF. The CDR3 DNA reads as TGTGCCAGCAGTTACTCCGGGGCCGGCTCTGGAAACACCATATATTTT.

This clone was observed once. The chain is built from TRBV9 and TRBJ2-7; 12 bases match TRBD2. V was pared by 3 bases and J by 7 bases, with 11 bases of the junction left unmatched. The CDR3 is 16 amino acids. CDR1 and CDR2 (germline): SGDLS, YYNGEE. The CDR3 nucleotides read TGTGCCAGCAGCGCGATATCGGGACTAGCGGGCGAAGAGCAGTACTTC. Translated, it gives CASSAISGLAGEEQYF.

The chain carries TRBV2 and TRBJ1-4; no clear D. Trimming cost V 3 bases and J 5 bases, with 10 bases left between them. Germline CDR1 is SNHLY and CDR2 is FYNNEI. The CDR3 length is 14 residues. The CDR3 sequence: CASSDSNHNEKLFF. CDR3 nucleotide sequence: TGTGCCAGCAGTGATTCCAACCACAATGAAAAACTGTTTTTT.